This TCR beta chain came from a study of shared clonotypes between healthy human individuals. Study as a whole: Those who served as donors were two women and three men between the ages of 18 and 49.

Within Nashville, Tennessee resided all donors, each a Caucasian adult. Repertoires were generated with immunoSEQ multiplex PCR, while TCRdb's copy carries only in-frame clones and drops some. The sample includes hundreds of thousands of clones, roughly 77% of them seen just once. Material for sequencing was PBMCs. The TCR comes from a woman aged 40 to 49 in good health. Some clones in this sample may be carry-over from other donors' samples.

In DNA, the CDR3 is TGCGCCAGCAGCCAAGGACTGACTAGCGGGAGGGCCGGGGAGCTGTTTTTT. Amino acids: CASSQGLTSGRAGELFF. The V call is TRBV4-1, the J call TRBJ2-2, with 14 bases lining up with TRBD2. This CDR3 spans 17 amino acids. Germline CDR1 reads MGHRA; CDR2 reads YSYEKL. After removal of 1 base from V and 6 bases from J, the junction contained 4 bases not matched to a gene.